These 23 T cell receptor beta chains share one sample of origin, sequenced in a study of T cells in Graves' hyperthyroidism and ophthalmopathy. TCR beta CDR3 region amplification was performed from RNA transcripts. Primed by the HTBI set, a first-round RT-PCR was run on the TCR CDR3. TCRdb re-derived calls from the multiplex PCR reads in MiXCR, one entry per CDR3 protein. The data contain around 700,000 distinct CDR3 sequences, 18% of them singletons. The sequenced sample was blood. Source of these receptors: a woman aged 50 to 65 with Graves' hyperthyroidism that later progressed to Graves' ophthalmopathy.

This clonotype was detected ten times or more. V gene TRBV20-1 combines with J gene TRBJ2-1, with D tentatively TRBD2 (5 bases). Germline V gives CDR1 DFQATT, CDR2 SNEGSKA (reference sequence). The V end lost 0 bases, the J end lost 3 bases, and 12 bases lay between the germline ends. This CDR3 comprises 15 residues. The CDR3 nucleotides read TGCAGTGCTAGAGATGACCGGACTCACTACAATGAGCAGTTCTTC. It encodes CSARDDRTHYNEQFF.

The V and J genes are TRBV5-6 and TRBJ2-7; 10 bases match TRBD1. The germline V gene has CDR1 SGHDT and CDR2 YYEEEE. V was clipped by 6 bases and J by 2 bases; unmatched bases: 11. The length of the CDR3 is 16 residues. The CDR3 region has the DNA TGTGCCAGCACCTCCCCCGCCGGGACAGGGGCCTACGAGCAGTACTTC. Translated, it gives CASTSPAGTGAYEQYF.

The rearrangement links TRBV19 to TRBJ2-5; maybe TRBD2 (7 bases). V was pared by 4 bases and J by 3 bases, with 15 bases between. Germline assignment: CDR1 LNHDA and CDR2 SQIVND (reference sequence). The CDR3 loop spans 15 amino acids. The CDR3 bases are TGTGCCAGTAGTACTTGGGAGGGGGGCGAAGAGACCCAGTACTTC. The encoded protein is CASSTWEGGEETQYF.

This clonotype has a count of ten or more. This chain connects TRBV30 to TRBJ2-7; no firm D call. The germline CDR1 and CDR2 sequences are GTSNPN and SVGIG (reference sequence). Trimming shortened V by 2 bases and J by 2 bases, and 7 bases separated the two germline ends. The CDR3 is made up of 12 amino acids. The CDR3 DNA is TGTGCCTGGAGTATCCAGACCTACGAGCAGTACTTC. Its translation: CAWSIQTYEQYF.

A few counts support this clonotype. The chain links TRBV7-3 to TRBJ1-2; 8 bases agree with TRBD1. The germline V gene has CDR1 SGHTA and CDR2 FQGTGA. This CDR3 region has 13 residues. V shed 3 bases and J 7 bases; nucleotides not matched to a gene: 4. CDR3 loop: CASSLDRAGGYTF. The CDR3 DNA sequence: TGTGCCAGCAGCTTGGACAGGGCGGGTGGCTACACCTTC.

As for this clonotype: A much larger clonotype is one base distant, so this may be a read error. The chain combines TRBV7-2 with TRBJ2-1; perhaps TRBD2 as D (6 bases). Looked up from germline, CDR1 is SGHTA and CDR2 is FQGNSA. CDR3 length equals 15 residues. CDR3 DNA sequence: TGTGCCAGCAGCTCCCAGGCGGGGTCCTACAATGGGCAGTTCTTC. It is translated as CASSSQAGSYNGQFF.

A word on this clonotype: The conserved closing phenylalanine or tryptophan is absent in this CDR3, likely reflecting a read error. The genes are TRBV6-1 and TRBJ1-1, with D possibly matching TRBD1 (5 bases). The CDR3 runs to 16 residues. The germline V gene encodes CDR1 MNHNS and CDR2 SASEGT. Trimming took 6 bases from V and 4 from J, leaving 21 bases between them. The CDR3 nucleotides read TGTGCCAGCAGCCTACCTGACAGCACTCCGGGCACTGAAGCTTTCCTT. Translating it yields CASSLPDSTPGTEAFL.

Notes on this clonotype: Its ends do not fully match the called genes, so a read error is possible. V is TRBV10-3 and J is TRBJ2-3; D may be TRBD2 (5 bases). The CDR3 has 15 residues. Germline V gene lookup returns CDR1 ENHRY and CDR2 SYGVKD. The CDR3 DNA reads as TGTGCCATCAGTGAAGGAGACTACCGCACGGATACGCAGTATTTT. Protein: CAISEGDYRTDTQYF.

There are many counts of this clonotype. The chain links TRBV5-1 to TRBJ2-1; D unclear. This CDR3 has 12 residues. Germline loops: CDR1 SGHRS, CDR2 YFSETQ. Trimming shortened V by 0 bases and J by 10 bases, and 8 bases separated the two germline ends. CDR3 DNA: TGCGCCAGCAGCTTGGAAAGTATGGAGCAGTTCTTC. Translated: CASSLESMEQFF.

This chain connects TRBV28 to TRBJ2-1, with D hard to call. Trimming shortened V by 4 bases and J by 7 bases, and 8 bases separated the two germline ends. The CDR3 has 12 residues. CDR1 MDHEN and CDR2 SYDVKM come from the germline V gene. This CDR3 reads CASSSGPNEQFF. The CDR3 bases are TGTGCCAGCAGTTCGGGCCCTAATGAGCAGTTCTTC.

The chain carries TRBV7-6 and TRBJ2-1; 9 bases agree with TRBD2. This CDR3 has 15 amino acids. CDR1 and CDR2 (germline): SGHVS, FNYEAQ. V lost 2 bases and J lost 5; bases outside the gene matches: 4. CDR3: CASSLLLAGDNEQFF. In DNA, the CDR3 is TGTGCCAGCAGCTTATTACTAGCGGGCGACAATGAGCAGTTCTTC.

This clonotype showed up many times. The chain has TRBV12-3 or TRBV12-4 and TRBJ1-2, with D uncertain. Trimming cost V 2 bases and J 4 bases, with 8 bases left between them. The CDR3 is made up of 13 amino acids. CDR3 in amino acids: CASSLRRIYGYTF. DNA of the CDR3: TGTGCCAGCAGTTTACGACGGATCTATGGCTACACCTTC.

The chain combines TRBV19 with TRBJ1-1; D gene ambiguous. V lost 5 bases and J 3 bases, leaving 10 bases between the germline ends. The CDR3 spans 13 residues. Per germline, CDR1 LNHDA and CDR2 SQIVND (reference sequence). CDR3 in amino acids: CASSSRAYTEAFF. The CDR3 DNA reads as TGTGCCAGTAGTTCGCGGGCCTACACTGAAGCTTTCTTT.

To note about this clonotype: One junction end disagrees with the germline gene, perhaps due to a read error. This chain joins TRBV20-1 and TRBJ2-5, with TRBD2 matching 7 bases. CDR1 is DFQATT, CDR2 SNEGSKA, per germline (reference sequence). This CDR3 spans 11 amino acids. The CDR3 DNA follows: TGCAGTGCTAGAGATCGTGGGAGGGAGCACTTC. Its translation is CSARDRGREHF.

This clonotype occurred many times. The chain combines TRBV11-3 with TRBJ2-1, with 9 positions matching TRBD1. This CDR3 contains 14 residues. V lost 5 bases, J lost 7 bases, and 6 bases stayed unmatched. CDR1 is SGHNT, CDR2 YENEEA, per germline. The CDR3, as DNA: TGTGCCAGCAGCCTACGAGGACAGGGGAATGAGCAGTTCTTC. Amino acids: CASSLRGQGNEQFF.

This clonotype was detected many times. This chain uses TRBV3-1 with TRBJ2-3; 10 bases are a match to TRBD1. The CDR3 runs to 15 residues. V gave up 5 bases and J gave up 1 base; unmatched junction bases: 3. Germline lookup yields CDR1 LGHDT and CDR2 YNNKEL (reference sequence). Written as DNA, the CDR3 is TGTGCCAGCAGCGGGACAGGGGAACGCACAGATACGCAGTATTTT. Its protein is CASSGTGERTDTQYF.

The sample holds a few counts of this clonotype. The chain is built from TRBV6-1 and TRBJ1-1; perhaps TRBD1 as D (5 bases). This CDR3 comprises 16 residues. Between the trimmed V and J ends, which lost 5 bases and 4 bases, there was a span of 20 bases. CDR1 MNHNS and CDR2 SASEGT come from the germline V gene. Here the CDR3 DNA reads TGTGCCAGCAGTTCTTACCAGACCGTGGGGGGCACTGAAGCTTTCTTT. Protein product: CASSSYQTVGGTEAFF.

The table lists this clonotype with a few counts. This chain connects TRBV5-1 to TRBJ2-2; TRBD1 aligns across 8 bases. The CDR3 extends over 15 amino acids. Looked up from germline, CDR1 is SGHRS and CDR2 is YFSETQ. V shed 3 bases and J 7 bases; nucleotides not matched to a gene: 8. The CDR3 region is CASSSPGQVVGELFF. CDR3 DNA: TGCGCCAGCAGCTCACCGGGACAGGTGGTCGGGGAGCTGTTTTTT.

A few counts support this clonotype. The chain employs TRBV27 and TRBJ1-5; D perhaps matches TRBD1 (6 bases). V lost 5 bases and J 0 bases, leaving 17 bases between the germline ends. Germline V CDR1 and CDR2: MNHEY, SMNVEV (reference sequence). The CDR3 contains 17 residues. The CDR3 bases are TGTGCCAGCAGTCCCCATTCGGACAGCTATAGCAATCAGCCCCAGCATTTT. Translated, it gives CASSPHSDSYSNQPQHF.

This clonotype has at least ten counts. The chain recombines TRBV7-2 with TRBJ2-3, with TRBD2 identical over 10 bases. This CDR3 has 16 residues. Germline assignment: CDR1 SGHTA and CDR2 FQGNSA. V lost 3 bases to trimming and J lost 2 bases; unmatched junction nucleotides: 5. CDR3 coding DNA: TGTGCCAGCAGCTTGAGGCTAGCGGGGGCCACAGATACGCAGTATTTT. Protein: CASSLRLAGATDTQYF. Drawing the rest from reference TRBV7-2 and TRBJ2-3, the complete variable domain is GAGVSQSPSNKVTEKGKDVELRCDPISGHTALYWYRQSLGQGLEFLIYFQGNSAPDKSGLPSDRFSAERTGGSVSTLTIQRTQQEDSAVYLCASSLRLAGATDTQYFGPGTRLTVL.

This clonotype has a single count. The chain carries TRBV7-3 and TRBJ1-1; maybe TRBD1 (5 bases). The germline V gene encodes CDR1 SGHTA and CDR2 FQGTGA. Trimming left V 5 bases short and J 11 bases short, with 18 bases between. The CDR3 length is 13 residues. Here the CDR3 reads CASSTPGSPSAFF. The CDR3 bases are TGTGCCAGCAGCACCCCAGGGTCCCCCTCGGCTTTCTTT.

This clonotype was detected a few times. The V gene is TRBV6-1, the J gene TRBJ1-5; 11 bases align to TRBD1. This CDR3 contains 14 residues. CDR1 is MNHNS, CDR2 SASEGT, per germline. Trimming took 3 bases from V and 7 from J; bases not matched to a gene: 2. The chain's CDR3 is CASSEDRGLQPQHF. The CDR3 region has the DNA TGTGCCAGCAGTGAGGACAGGGGGCTGCAGCCCCAGCATTTT.

The rearrangement joins TRBV20-1 to TRBJ2-3; 8 bases match TRBD2. The CDR3 is 16 amino acids. Trimming removed 5 bases from V and 9 bases from J; junction bases left unmatched: 19. Looked up from germline, CDR1 is DFQATT and CDR2 is SNEGSKA (reference sequence). The CDR3 protein is CSAPDEAGARELTQYF. In DNA, the CDR3 is TGCAGTGCTCCTGACGAAGCGGGGGCCCGGGAACTAACGCAGTATTTT.